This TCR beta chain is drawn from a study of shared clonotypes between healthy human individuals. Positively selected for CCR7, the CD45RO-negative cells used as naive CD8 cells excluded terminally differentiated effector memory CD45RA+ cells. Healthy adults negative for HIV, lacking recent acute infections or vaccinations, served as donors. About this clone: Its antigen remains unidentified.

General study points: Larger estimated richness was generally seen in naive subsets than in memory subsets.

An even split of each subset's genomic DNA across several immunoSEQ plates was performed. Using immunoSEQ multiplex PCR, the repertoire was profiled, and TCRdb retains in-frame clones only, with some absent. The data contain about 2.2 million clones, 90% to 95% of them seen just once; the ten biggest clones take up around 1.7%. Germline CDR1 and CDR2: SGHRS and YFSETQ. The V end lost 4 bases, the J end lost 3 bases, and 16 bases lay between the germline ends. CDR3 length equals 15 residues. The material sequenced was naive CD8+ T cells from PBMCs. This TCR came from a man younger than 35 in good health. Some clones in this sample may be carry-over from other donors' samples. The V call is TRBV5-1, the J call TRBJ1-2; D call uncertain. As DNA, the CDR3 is TGCGCCAGCAGCCCCCTTGGGAGGGCTGACTATGGCTACACCTTC. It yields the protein CASSPLGRADYGYTF. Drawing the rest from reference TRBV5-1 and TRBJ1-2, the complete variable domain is KAGVTQTPRYLIKTRGQQVTLSCSPISGHRSVSWYQQTPGQGLQFLFEYFSETQRNKGNFPGRFSGRQFSNSRSEMNVSTLELGDSALYLCASSPLGRADYGYTFGSGTRLTVV.